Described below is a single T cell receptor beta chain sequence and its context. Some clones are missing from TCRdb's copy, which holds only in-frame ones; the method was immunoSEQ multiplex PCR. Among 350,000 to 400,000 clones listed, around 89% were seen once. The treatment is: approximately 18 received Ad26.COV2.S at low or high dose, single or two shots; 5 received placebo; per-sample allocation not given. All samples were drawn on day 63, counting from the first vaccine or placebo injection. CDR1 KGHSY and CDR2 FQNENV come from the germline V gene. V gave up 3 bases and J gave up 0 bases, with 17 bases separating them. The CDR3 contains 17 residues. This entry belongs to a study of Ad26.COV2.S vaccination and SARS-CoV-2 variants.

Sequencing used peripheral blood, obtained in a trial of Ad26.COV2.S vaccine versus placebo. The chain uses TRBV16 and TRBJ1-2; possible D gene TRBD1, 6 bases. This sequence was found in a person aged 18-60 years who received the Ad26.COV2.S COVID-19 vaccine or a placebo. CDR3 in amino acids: CASSQPDSTQTNYGYTF. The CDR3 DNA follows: TGTGCCAGCAGCCAGCCGGACAGCACGCAGACTAACTATGGCTACACCTTC.